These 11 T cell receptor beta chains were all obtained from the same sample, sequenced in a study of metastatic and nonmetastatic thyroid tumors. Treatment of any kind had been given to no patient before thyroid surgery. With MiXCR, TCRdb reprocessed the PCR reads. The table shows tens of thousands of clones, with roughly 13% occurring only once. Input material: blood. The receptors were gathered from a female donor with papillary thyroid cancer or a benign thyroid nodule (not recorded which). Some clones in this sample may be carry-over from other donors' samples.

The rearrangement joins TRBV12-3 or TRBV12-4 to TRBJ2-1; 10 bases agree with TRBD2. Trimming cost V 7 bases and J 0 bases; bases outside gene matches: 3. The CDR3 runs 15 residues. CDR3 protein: CASTSGSNSYNEQFF. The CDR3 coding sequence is TGTGCCAGCACTAGCGGGAGTAACTCCTACAATGAGCAGTTCTTC.

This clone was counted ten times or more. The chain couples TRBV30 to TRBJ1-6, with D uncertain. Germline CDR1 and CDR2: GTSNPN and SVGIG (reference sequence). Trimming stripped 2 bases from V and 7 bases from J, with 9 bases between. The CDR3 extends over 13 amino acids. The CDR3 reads CAWSWNSNSPLHF. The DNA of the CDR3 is TGTGCCTGGAGTTGGAATTCCAATTCACCCCTCCACTTT. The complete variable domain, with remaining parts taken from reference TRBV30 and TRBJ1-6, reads SQTIHQWPATLVQPVGSPLSLECTVEGTSNPNLYWYRQAAGRGLQLLFYSVGIGQISSEVPQNLSASRPQDRQFILSSKKLLLSDSGFYLCAWSWNSNSPLHFGNGTRLTVT.

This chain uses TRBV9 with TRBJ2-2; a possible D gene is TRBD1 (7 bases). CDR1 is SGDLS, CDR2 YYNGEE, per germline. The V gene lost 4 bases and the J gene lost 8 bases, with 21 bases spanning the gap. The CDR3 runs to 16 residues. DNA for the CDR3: TGTGCCAGCAGCCCCCGCGGGACAGACAGCACTGGGGAGCTGTTTTTT. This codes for CASSPRGTDSTGELFF.

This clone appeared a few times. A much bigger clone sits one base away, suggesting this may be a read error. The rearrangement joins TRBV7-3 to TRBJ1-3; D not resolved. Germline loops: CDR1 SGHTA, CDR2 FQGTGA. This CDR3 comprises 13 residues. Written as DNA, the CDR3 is TGTGCCAGCGGGATCGGCTCTGGAAACGCCATATATTTT. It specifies CASGIGSGNAIYF.

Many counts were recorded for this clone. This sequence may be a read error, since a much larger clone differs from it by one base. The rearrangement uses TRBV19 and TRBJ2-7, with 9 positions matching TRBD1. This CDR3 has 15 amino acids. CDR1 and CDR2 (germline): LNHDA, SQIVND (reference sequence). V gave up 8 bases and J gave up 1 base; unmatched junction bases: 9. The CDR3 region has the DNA TGTGCCAGTCAGCCTACAGGGGGCGGGTCCTACGAGCAGTACTTC. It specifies CASQPTGGGSYEQYF.

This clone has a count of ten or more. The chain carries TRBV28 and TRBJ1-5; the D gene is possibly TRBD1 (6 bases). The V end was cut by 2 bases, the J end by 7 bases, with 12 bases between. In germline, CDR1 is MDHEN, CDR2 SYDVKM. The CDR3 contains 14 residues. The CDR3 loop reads CASSLTYRAQPQHF. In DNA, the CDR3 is TGTGCCAGCAGTTTAACCTACAGGGCCCAGCCCCAGCATTTT.

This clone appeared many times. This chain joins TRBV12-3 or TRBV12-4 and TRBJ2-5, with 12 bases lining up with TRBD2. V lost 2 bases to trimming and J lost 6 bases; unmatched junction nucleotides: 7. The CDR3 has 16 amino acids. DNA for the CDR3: TGTGCCAGCAGTTTAAGGACTAGCGGGAAGATGCAGACCCAGTACTTC. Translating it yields CASSLRTSGKMQTQYF.

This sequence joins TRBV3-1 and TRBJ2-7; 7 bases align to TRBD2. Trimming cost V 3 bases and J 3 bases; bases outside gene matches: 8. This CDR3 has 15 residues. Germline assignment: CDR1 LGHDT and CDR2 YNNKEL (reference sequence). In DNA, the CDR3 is TGTGCCAGCAGCCAGGCTAGCGGTAACTTCTACGAGCAGTACTTC. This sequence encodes CASSQASGNFYEQYF.

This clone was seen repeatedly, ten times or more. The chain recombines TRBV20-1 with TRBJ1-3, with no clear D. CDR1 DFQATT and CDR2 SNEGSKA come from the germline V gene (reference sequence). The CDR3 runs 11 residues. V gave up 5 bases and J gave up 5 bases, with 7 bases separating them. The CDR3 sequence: CSAPSRNTIYF. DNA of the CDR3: TGCAGTGCTCCCTCGAGAAACACCATATATTTT.

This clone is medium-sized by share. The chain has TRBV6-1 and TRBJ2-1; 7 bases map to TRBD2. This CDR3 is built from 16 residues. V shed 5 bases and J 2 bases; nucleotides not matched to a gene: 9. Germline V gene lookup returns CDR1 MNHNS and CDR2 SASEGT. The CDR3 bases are TGTGCCAGCAGTAAAACTCTAGCGGTCCCCTACAATGAGCAGTTCTTC. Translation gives CASSKTLAVPYNEQFF.

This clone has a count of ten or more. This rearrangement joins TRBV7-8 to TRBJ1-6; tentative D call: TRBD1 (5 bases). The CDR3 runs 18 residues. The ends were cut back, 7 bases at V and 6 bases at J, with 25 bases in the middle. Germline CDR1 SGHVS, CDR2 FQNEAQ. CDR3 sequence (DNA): TGTGCCAGCATCAATAACGGTGATTTCCGGGACCTTAATTCACCCCTCCACTTT. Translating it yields CASINNGDFRDLNSPLHF. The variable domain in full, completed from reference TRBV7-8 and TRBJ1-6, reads GAGVSQSPRYKVAKRGQDVALRCDPISGHVSLFWYQQALGQGPEFLTYFQNEAQLDKSGLPSDRFFAERPEGSVSTLKIQRTQQEDSAVYLCASINNGDFRDLNSPLHFGNGTRLTVT.